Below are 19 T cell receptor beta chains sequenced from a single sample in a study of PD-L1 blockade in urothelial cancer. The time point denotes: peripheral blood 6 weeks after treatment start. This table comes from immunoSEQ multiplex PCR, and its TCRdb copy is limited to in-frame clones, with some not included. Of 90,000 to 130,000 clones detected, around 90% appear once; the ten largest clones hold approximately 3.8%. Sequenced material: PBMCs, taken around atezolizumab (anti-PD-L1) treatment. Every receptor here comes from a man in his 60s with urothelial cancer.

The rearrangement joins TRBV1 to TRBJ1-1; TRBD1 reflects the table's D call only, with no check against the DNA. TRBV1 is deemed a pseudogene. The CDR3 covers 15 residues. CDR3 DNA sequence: TGCACCAGCAGCCAAGAGGGACATAGGAACACTGAAGCTTTCTTT. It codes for CTSSQEGHRNTEAFF.

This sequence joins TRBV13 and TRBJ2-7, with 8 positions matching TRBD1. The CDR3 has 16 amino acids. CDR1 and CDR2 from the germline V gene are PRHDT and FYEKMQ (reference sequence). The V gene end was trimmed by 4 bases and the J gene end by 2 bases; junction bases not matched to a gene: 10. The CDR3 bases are TGTGCCAGCAGCTCCATCCGGGACAGGATGACCTACGAGCAGTACTTC. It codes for CASSSIRDRMTYEQYF.

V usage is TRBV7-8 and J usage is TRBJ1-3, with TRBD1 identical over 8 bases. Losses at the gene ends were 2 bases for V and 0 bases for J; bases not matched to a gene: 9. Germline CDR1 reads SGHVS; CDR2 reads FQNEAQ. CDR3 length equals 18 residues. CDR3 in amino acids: CASSLRGTDRASGNTIYF. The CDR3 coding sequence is TGTGCCAGCAGCTTACGCGGGACGGACAGGGCCTCTGGAAACACCATATATTTT.

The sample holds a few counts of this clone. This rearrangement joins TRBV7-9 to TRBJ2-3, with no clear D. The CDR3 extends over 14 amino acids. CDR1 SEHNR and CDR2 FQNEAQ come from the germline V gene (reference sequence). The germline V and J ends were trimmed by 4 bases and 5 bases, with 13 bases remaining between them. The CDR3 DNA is TGTGCCAGCAGCTCGGTTGGGCTTATAGATACGCAGTATTTT. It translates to CASSSVGLIDTQYF.

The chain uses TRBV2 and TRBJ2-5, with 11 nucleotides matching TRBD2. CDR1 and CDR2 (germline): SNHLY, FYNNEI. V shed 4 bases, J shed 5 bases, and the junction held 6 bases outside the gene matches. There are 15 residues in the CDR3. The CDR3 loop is CASSVLSGRAETQYF. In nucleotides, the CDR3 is TGTGCCAGCAGTGTTCTTAGCGGGAGGGCGGAGACCCAGTACTTC.

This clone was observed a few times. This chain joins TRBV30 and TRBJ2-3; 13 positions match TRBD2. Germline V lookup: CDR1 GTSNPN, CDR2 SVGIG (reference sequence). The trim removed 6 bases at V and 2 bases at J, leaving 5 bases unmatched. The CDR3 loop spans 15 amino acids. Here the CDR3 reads CACTTSGGATDTQYF. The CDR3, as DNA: TGTGCCTGCACAACTAGCGGGGGGGCCACAGATACGCAGTATTTT.

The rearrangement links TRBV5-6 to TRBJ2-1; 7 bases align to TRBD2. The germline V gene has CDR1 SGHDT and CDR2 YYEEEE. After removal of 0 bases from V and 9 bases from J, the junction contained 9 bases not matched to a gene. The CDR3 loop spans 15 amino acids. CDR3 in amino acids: CASSLGGLVYGEQFF. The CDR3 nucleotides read TGTGCCAGCAGCTTGGGAGGACTAGTTTACGGTGAGCAGTTCTTC.

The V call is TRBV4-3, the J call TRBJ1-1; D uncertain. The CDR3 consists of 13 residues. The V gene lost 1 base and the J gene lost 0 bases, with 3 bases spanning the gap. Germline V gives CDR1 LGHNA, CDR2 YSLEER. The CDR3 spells CASSQAVNTEAFF. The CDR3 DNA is TGCGCCAGCAGCCAAGCGGTGAACACTGAAGCTTTCTTT.

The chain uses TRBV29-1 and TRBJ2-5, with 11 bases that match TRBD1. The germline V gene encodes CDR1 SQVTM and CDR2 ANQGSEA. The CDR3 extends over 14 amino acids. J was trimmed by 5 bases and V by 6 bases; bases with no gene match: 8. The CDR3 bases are TGCAGCGTCGAGGACAGGGGGCTGAGGGAGACCCAGTACTTC. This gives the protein CSVEDRGLRETQYF.

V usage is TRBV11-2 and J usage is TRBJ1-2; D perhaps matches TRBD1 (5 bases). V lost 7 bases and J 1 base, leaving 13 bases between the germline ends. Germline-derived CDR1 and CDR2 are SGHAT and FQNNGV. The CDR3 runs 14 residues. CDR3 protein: CASTLSGGNYGYTF. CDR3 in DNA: TGTGCCAGCACCCTGTCCGGGGGTAACTATGGCTACACCTTC.

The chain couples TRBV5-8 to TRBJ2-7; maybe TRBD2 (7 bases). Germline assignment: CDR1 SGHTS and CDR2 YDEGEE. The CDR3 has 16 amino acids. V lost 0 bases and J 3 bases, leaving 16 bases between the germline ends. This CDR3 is CASSLGWEGVNYEQYF. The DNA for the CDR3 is TGTGCCAGCAGCTTGGGATGGGAGGGGGTTAACTACGAGCAGTACTTC.

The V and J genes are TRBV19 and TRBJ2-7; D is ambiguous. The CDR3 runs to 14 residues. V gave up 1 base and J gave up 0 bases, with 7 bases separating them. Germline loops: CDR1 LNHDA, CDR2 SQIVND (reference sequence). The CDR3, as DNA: TGTGCCAGTAGTATAGTCCCAGACTCCTACGAGCAGTACTTC. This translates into CASSIVPDSYEQYF.

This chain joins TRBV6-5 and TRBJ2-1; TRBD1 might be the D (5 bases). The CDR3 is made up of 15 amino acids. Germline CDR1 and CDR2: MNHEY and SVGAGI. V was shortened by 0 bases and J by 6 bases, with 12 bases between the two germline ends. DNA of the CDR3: TGTGCCAGCAGTTACTCCCCCCGACAGACCAATGAGCAGTTCTTC. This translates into CASSYSPRQTNEQFF.

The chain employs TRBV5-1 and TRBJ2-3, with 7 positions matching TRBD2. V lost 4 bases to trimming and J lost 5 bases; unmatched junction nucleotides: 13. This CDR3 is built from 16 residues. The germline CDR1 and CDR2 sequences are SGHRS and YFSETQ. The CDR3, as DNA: TGCGCCAGCAGCCCCACGGGCGGGAGAGAGGGAGATACGCAGTATTTT. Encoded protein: CASSPTGGREGDTQYF.

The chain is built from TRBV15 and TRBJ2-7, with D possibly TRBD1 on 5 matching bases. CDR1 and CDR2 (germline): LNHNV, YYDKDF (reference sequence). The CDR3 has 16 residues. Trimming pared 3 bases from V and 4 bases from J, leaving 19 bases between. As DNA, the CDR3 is TGTGCCACCAGCAGGATGACAGCAGACGGCCCTTACGAGCAGTACTTC. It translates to CATSRMTADGPYEQYF.

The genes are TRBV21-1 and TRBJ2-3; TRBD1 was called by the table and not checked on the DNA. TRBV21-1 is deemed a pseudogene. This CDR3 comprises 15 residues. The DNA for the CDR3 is TGTGCCAGCAGCAAGGGCCGGACAGGCACAGATACGCAGTATTTT. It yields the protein CASSKGRTGTDTQYF.

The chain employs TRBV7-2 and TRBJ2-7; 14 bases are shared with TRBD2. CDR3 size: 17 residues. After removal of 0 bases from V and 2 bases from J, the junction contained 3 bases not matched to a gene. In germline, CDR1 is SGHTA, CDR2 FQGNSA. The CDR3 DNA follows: TGTGCCAGCAGCTTAGCGACTAGCGGGAGGGCCCCCTACGAGCAGTACTTC. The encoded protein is CASSLATSGRAPYEQYF.

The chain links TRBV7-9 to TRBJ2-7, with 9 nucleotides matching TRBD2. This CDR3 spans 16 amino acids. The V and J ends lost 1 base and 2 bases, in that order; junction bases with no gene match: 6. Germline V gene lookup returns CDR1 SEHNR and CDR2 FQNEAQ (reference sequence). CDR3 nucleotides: TGTGCCAGCAGCTTAGGGCCGCGGGGGGGGGCCTACGAGCAGTACTTC. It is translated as CASSLGPRGGAYEQYF. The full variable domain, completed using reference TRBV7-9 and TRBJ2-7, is DTGVSQNPRHKITKRGQNVTFRCDPISEHNRLYWYRQTLGQGPEFLTYFQNEAQLEKSRLLSDRFSAERPKGSFSTLEIQRTEQGDSAMYLCASSLGPRGGAYEQYFGPGTRLTVT.

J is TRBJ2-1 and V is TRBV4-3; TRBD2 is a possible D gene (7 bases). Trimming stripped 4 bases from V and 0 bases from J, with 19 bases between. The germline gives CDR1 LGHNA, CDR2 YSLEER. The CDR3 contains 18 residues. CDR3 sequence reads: CASSPGAGAGSSYNEQFF. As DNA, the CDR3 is TGCGCCAGCAGCCCGGGGGCGGGGGCCGGGAGCTCCTACAATGAGCAGTTCTTC.